The 5 T cell receptor beta chains below come from one sample, sequenced in a study of tumor and adjacent non-tumor tissue in lung cancer. TCRbeta libraries were built with three rounds of nested PCR, modified from ARM-PCR. TCRdb redid the calling of the multiplex PCR reads with MiXCR, one entry per CDR3 protein. Seen here are approximately 79,000 distinct CDR3 sequences, approximately 77% observed once, and the top ten hold around 9.5%. This sample's RNA came from whole unsorted tissue. Sequenced: lung tumor tissue. Source of these receptors: a middle-aged woman with non-small cell lung cancer.

This clonotype has a count of ten or more. The J gene is TRBJ2-5, the V gene TRBV12-3 or TRBV12-4; D is unclear. This CDR3 has 13 amino acids. With 3 bases removed from V and 1 base from J, the gap between germline ends came to 6 bases. The CDR3 is CASSFWGQETQYF. In DNA, the CDR3 is TGTGCCAGCAGTTTTTGGGGCCAAGAGACCCAGTACTTC.

Remarks on this clonotype: At one end, the junction sequence differs from germline, possibly due to a read error. The chain recombines TRBV6-4 with TRBJ2-3; 10 bases agree with TRBD2. The germline V gene has CDR1 MRHNA and CDR2 SNTAGT. The CDR3 spans 15 residues. DNA of the CDR3: TGTGCCAGCAGTGAGGCTAGCGGGAGACACAGATACGCAGTATTT. Its translation: CASSEASGRHRYAVF.

The chain employs TRBV5-1 and TRBJ1-4; TRBD1 matches 7 bases. Germline trimming cut 4 bases from V and 3 bases from J; bases unmatched to any gene: 9. CDR1 SGHRS and CDR2 YFSETQ come from the germline V gene. The CDR3 has 16 residues. The CDR3 DNA reads as TGCGCCAGCAGCCTGCAGGGGGGCAACGCTAATGAAAAACTGTTTTTT. Amino acids: CASSLQGGNANEKLFF.

The chain recombines TRBV12-1 with TRBJ2-7. TRBV12-1 is designated a pseudogene. This CDR3 comprises 15 residues. CDR3 sequence reads: CASSCAAGSSYEHYF. The DNA of the CDR3 is TGTGCCAGCAGCTGCGCGGCTGGCAGCTCATACGAGCACTACTTC.

Note on this clonotype: The CDR3 carries no conserved terminal phenylalanine or tryptophan, so it likely arises from a read error. The genes are TRBV12-3 or TRBV12-4 and TRBJ2-7; D remains unclear. The V and J ends lost 0 bases and 7 bases respectively, with 10 bases between them. The CDR3 is made up of 13 amino acids. The CDR3 region has the DNA TGTGCCAGCAGTTTAGCTGACGGGTATGAGCAGTACATC. It yields the protein CASSLADGYEQYI.